Given below is one T cell receptor beta chain in context. The antigen it recognizes is unknown. No base quality values were provided; no much bigger clone lies one nucleotide off. The data derive from a study of PD-1 blockade in classical Hodgkin lymphoma (TCRdb year 2020). Notes on the research overall: Nivolumab dosing was 3 mg/kg intravenously every 2 weeks, continuing until either disease progression or unacceptable toxicity. To define a peripheral blood immune signature of response to PD-1 blockade in classical Hodgkin lymphoma, the study combined TCR beta sequencing with CyTOF. Broad study findings and their caveats: Trial patients achieving complete response had baseline diversity similar to newly diagnosed patients, whereas partial responders and progressors had significantly lower diversity. Newly diagnosed patients were reported to have lower baseline TCR diversity than healthy donors, and relapsed/refractory patients were reported to have lower baseline TCR diversity still. Only a single clinical trial cohort was studied, and what caused the repertoire differences, possibly disease activity or prior therapy, remained undefined. A significant rise by C4D1 was seen in CD4+ but not CD8+ TCR diversity (p=0.0027 vs p=0.16), with the rise being most apparent in complete responders (p=0.02). Lower diversity was observed in patients in whom nivolumab was started less than 1 year after ASCT, and these patients were excluded from later analyses so that confounding by immune reconstitution would be avoided.

The time point label here, explained by the study, means: cycle 1 day 1 (C1D1), immediately before nivolumab initiation. Relapse after autologous stem cell transplantation had occurred in all trial patients, and cohorts A, B and C were distinguished by prior brentuximab vedotin exposure. The trial cohort was composed of around 60 patients with relapsed/refractory classical Hodgkin lymphoma, for whom complete response, partial response or progressive disease was recorded as best overall response. Single-agent nivolumab was administered to trial patients in the multi-cohort phase II CheckMate 205 trial. Best overall response was determined by an independent review committee according to the 2007 International Working Group response criteria. Trial PBMCs were collected just before the start of nivolumab (C1D1) and during therapy at cycle 2 day 1 and cycle 4 day 1. Peripheral blood was collected in 8 mL Vacutainer Cell Preparation Tubes, from which PBMCs were isolated by centrifugation and then cryopreserved.

The Qiagen DNeasy kit was used to extract genomic DNA from unsorted PBMCs and from the negatively selected CD4+ and CD8+ fractions. TCR beta CDR3 regions were amplified by immunoSEQ multiplex PCR using primers annealing to V and J segments. Amplification bias was minimized using a synthetic immune receptor repertoire, and residual bias was removed computationally after sequencing. Under the source paper's analysis protocol: Custom Python scripts were used to quantify repertoire diversity as the Shannon entropy index. Unsorted, CD4+ and CD8+ repertoires were analyzed separately, except in combined analyses where CD4+ and CD8+ sequences were merged in silico. Clonal expansion was defined as at least a 2-fold frequency increase after treatment relative to C1D1, with a pseudocount of 0.5 for undetected baseline clones. Clones with 0 or 1 copy at C1D1 were defined as singleton clones, while clones with 2 or more copies were defined as non-singleton clones. By matching protein sequences in sorted samples from the same patient, clones expanded in unsorted samples were annotated as CD4+, CD8+ or unknown. Wilcoxon tests on paired samples were used to test diversity changes from C1D1 to C4D1. The source is immuneACCESS, and TCRdb retained only in-frame sequences with V and J called. Part of the clones is not carried over; for the studies checked, unresolved V genes explain less than half of this, and the remainder is unexplained. D and trimming were read from the DNA, whereas the V and J calls and clone size are those reported in that table. Counted in this sample were some 100,000 clones; roughly 92% of them appeared once. 2.8% of the sample goes to the ten largest clones.

The receptor comes from a human donor with classical Hodgkin lymphoma. Sequenced here: peripheral blood mononuclear cells (PBMCs), sampled at baseline.

CDR3 reads: CSAFGLAGGLTGELFF. The nucleotides are TGCAGCGCCTTCGGACTAGCGGGAGGTCTCACCGGGGAGCTGTTTTTT. The V gene is TRBV29-1 and the J gene is TRBJ2-2; TRBD2 lines up with 14 middle nucleotides. For CDR1 and CDR2, the germline V gene lists SQVTM and ANQGSEA. The CDR3 sequence holds 16 residues, the cysteine and phenylalanine included. CDR3 DNA is the only sequence kept; it has 48 bases, read in frame from the first base. V and J are trimmed by 7 bases and 4 bases, and the gene matches miss 8 bases of the junction.